This is a list of T cell receptor beta chains from one sample in a study of blood T cell repertoires in COVID-19. Assay used: immunoSEQ multiplex PCR; TCRdb lists only in-frame clones, some missing. This sample has 220,000 or so clones, with roughly 80% found just once. The source material was peripheral blood. The receptors shown here come from a woman aged 25 to 39 who had recovered from COVID-19. CDR3s leave out the opening cysteine and the closing phenylalanine or tryptophan.

v_call: TRBV7-3
j_call: TRBJ2-7
cdr3_aa: ASSSSSGRGNEQY

v_call: TRBV7-3
j_call: TRBJ2-7
cdr3_aa: ASSFAGAVEQY

v_call: TRBV18
j_call: TRBJ1-1
cdr3_aa: ASSPSVNTEAF

v_call: TRBV9
j_call: TRBJ1-2
cdr3_aa: ASSVGWGGGYT

v_call: TRBV5-4
j_call: TRBJ2-7
cdr3_aa: ASSGIGGRGEQY

v_call: TRBV5-1
j_call: TRBJ2-7
cdr3_aa: ASSLTSSSYEQY

v_call: TRBV5-1
j_call: TRBJ2-3
cdr3_aa: ASSLAETLGVQDTQY

v_call: TRBV5-6
j_call: TRBJ2-7
cdr3_aa: ASSLELSGSSYEQY

v_call: TRBV12-5
j_call: TRBJ2-3
cdr3_aa: ASGSGGLAASTDTQY

v_call: TRBV6-5
j_call: TRBJ2-2
cdr3_aa: ASSYRGGQNTGELF

v_call: TRBV10-1
j_call: TRBJ2-3
cdr3_aa: ASSEPSGNTDTQY

v_call: TRBV28
j_call: TRBJ2-5
cdr3_aa: ASSLPRQETQY

v_call: TRBV5-1
j_call: TRBJ1-2
cdr3_aa: ASSKGTGGADYGYT

v_call: TRBV4-1
j_call: TRBJ1-5
cdr3_aa: ASSQTQGQGIGGNQPQH

v_call: TRBV11-2
j_call: TRBJ2-2
cdr3_aa: ASSPLNQLAGGGGELF

v_call: TRBV19
j_call: TRBJ1-5
cdr3_aa: ASNSQPQH

v_call: TRBV18
j_call: TRBJ1-2
cdr3_aa: ASTQRGTAYGYT

v_call: TRBV6-5
j_call: TRBJ1-2
cdr3_aa: ASSYGQLDYGYT

v_call: TRBV5-1
j_call: TRBJ2-7
cdr3_aa: ASSLAAWREVVHEQY

v_call: TRBV9
j_call: TRBJ2-2
cdr3_aa: ASTEGAKTGELF

v_call: TRBV10-3
j_call: TRBJ2-1
cdr3_aa: AISESMSPPGNEQF

v_call: TRBV3-1/TRBV3-2
j_call: TRBJ2-1
cdr3_aa: ASSQSAYNEQF

v_call: TRBV5-1
j_call: TRBJ2-2
cdr3_aa: ASSLGQGGTGELF